This passage covers 25 T cell receptor beta chains from one sample sequenced in a study of shared clonotypes between healthy human individuals. CD8 cells classed as naive were CD45RO-negative and positively selected for CCR7, excluding terminally differentiated effector memory CD45RA+ cells. The assay was immunoSEQ multiplex PCR, and TCRdb's table has in-frame clones only and misses some. The sample includes around 610,000 clones, approximately 96% of them seen just once. The source material was naive CD8+ T cells sorted from blood. All receptors derive from a woman aged 25 to 39 in good health.

Comment on this clone: Other nucleotide sequences from this sample produce the same CDR3. The rearrangement uses TRBV27 and TRBJ2-7, with D perhaps TRBD1 (5 bases). The CDR3 contains 13 residues. Germline CDR1 is MNHEY and CDR2 is SMNVEV (reference sequence). Trimming stripped 2 bases from V and 4 bases from J, with 9 bases between. This CDR3 reads CASSLGPGYEQYF. The CDR3 coding sequence is TGTGCCAGCAGTTTAGGTCCAGGGTACGAGCAGTACTTC.

The V gene is TRBV27, the J gene TRBJ2-7; the D is unclear. V was cut by 5 bases and J by 2 bases, with 7 bases left in between. The germline V gene encodes CDR1 MNHEY and CDR2 SMNVEV (reference sequence). The CDR3 sequence is 12 residues long. CDR3 coding DNA: TGTGCCAGCAGTACCCCCCCCTACGAGCAGTACTTC. This codes for CASSTPPYEQYF.

The gene calls are TRBV6-1 and TRBJ2-2, with D tentatively TRBD1 (6 bases). Germline CDR1 MNHNS, CDR2 SASEGT. The ends were cut back, 4 bases at V and 0 bases at J, with 12 bases in the middle. The CDR3 extends over 16 amino acids. CDR3 in amino acids: CASSGSRGTNTGELFF. The CDR3 DNA follows: TGTGCCAGCAGTGGCTCCAGGGGTACGAACACCGGGGAGCTGTTTTTT.

This chain links TRBV11-2 with TRBJ2-1; 9 bases agree with TRBD2. The CDR3 is 17 residues long. The germline CDR1 and CDR2 sequences are SGHAT and FQNNGV. J lost 1 base, V lost 2 bases, and 6 bases had no gene match. The CDR3 protein is CASSLLLAGASYNEQFF. The DNA of the CDR3 is TGTGCCAGCAGCTTATTACTAGCGGGCGCGTCCTACAATGAGCAGTTCTTC.

V usage is TRBV19 and J usage is TRBJ2-7, with D uncertain. CDR3 size: 14 residues. The V gene lost 3 bases and the J gene lost 2 bases, with 11 bases spanning the gap. The germline V gene has CDR1 LNHDA and CDR2 SQIVND (reference sequence). The CDR3 DNA reads TGTGCCAGTAGTATTTCTGCGATCCCCTACGAGCAGTACTTC. Translated: CASSISAIPYEQYF. The variable domain in full, completed from reference TRBV19 and TRBJ2-7, reads DGGITQSPKYLFRKEGQNVTLSCEQNLNHDAMYWYRQDPGQGLRLIYYSQIVNDFQKGDIAEGYSVSREKKESFPLTVTSAQKNPTAFYLCASSISAIPYEQYFGPGTRLTVT.

J is TRBJ2-2 and V is TRBV9; D possibly corresponds to TRBD1 (6 bases). CDR1 is SGDLS, CDR2 YYNGEE, per germline. CDR3 length equals 14 residues. V was pared by 4 bases and J by 4 bases, with 11 bases between. The CDR3 spells CASSTDRPTGELFF. In DNA, the CDR3 is TGTGCCAGCAGCACCGACAGGCCCACCGGGGAGCTGTTTTTT.

The chain uses TRBV21-1 and TRBJ1-3; no check of the table's D call, TRBD1, against the DNA was made. TRBV21-1 is termed a pseudogene. The CDR3 consists of 18 residues. CDR3 sequence (DNA): TGTGCCAGCAGCTCCTCCGAGGACAGGCACCGCTCTGGAAACACCATATATTTT. Its protein product is CASSSSEDRHRSGNTIYF.

The V and J genes are TRBV27 and TRBJ2-7; D is possibly TRBD2 (6 bases). Trimming stripped 9 bases from V and 2 bases from J, with 23 bases between. This CDR3 region has 16 residues. Per germline, CDR1 MNHEY and CDR2 SMNVEV (reference sequence). In DNA, the CDR3 is TGTGCCAGTCGGCGGGGAACAGGCTGGGGGACCTACGAGCAGTACTTC. It is translated as CASRRGTGWGTYEQYF.

The chain is built from TRBV5-6 and TRBJ2-5; the D gene is possibly TRBD2 (6 bases). The CDR3 sequence is 15 residues long. Per germline, CDR1 SGHDT and CDR2 YYEEEE. V lost 1 base and J 0 bases, leaving 10 bases between the germline ends. This CDR3 reads CASSLFQRDQETQYF. DNA for the CDR3: TGTGCCAGCAGCTTGTTTCAGCGGGACCAAGAGACCCAGTACTTC. Complete variable domain (other parts from reference TRBV5-6 and TRBJ2-5): DAGVTQSPTHLIKTRGQQVTLRCSPKSGHDTVSWYQQALGQGPQFIFQYYEEEERQRGNFPDRFSGHQFPNYSSELNVNALLLGDSALYLCASSLFQRDQETQYFGPGTRLLVL.

J is TRBJ2-7 and V is TRBV5-8, with TRBD1 as a possible D gene (6 bases). V was shortened by 4 bases and J by 0 bases, with 14 bases between the two germline ends. Germline CDR1 is SGHTS and CDR2 is YDEGEE. The CDR3 contains 15 residues. The CDR3 sequence is CASSLDGQSSYEQYF. The CDR3 DNA is TGTGCCAGCAGCCTGGACGGACAGAGCTCCTACGAGCAGTACTTC. The whole variable domain, remainder taken from reference TRBV5-8 and TRBJ2-7, is EAGVTQSPTHLIKTRGQQATLRCSPISGHTSVYWYQQALGLGLQFLLWYDEGEERNRGNFPPRFSGRQFPNYSSELNVNALELEDSALYLCASSLDGQSSYEQYFGPGTRLTVT.

The rearrangement joins TRBV7-8 to TRBJ1-4, with D tentatively TRBD1 (5 bases). This CDR3 contains 16 residues. V lost 1 base and J 7 bases, leaving 16 bases between the germline ends. The germline gives CDR1 SGHVS, CDR2 FQNEAQ. CDR3 nucleotides: TGTGCCAGCAGCTTAGTTGTGGGACGGATTGGTGAAAAACTGTTTTTT. Protein sequence: CASSLVVGRIGEKLFF.

The chain is built from TRBV28 and TRBJ2-7; D is tentatively TRBD1 or TRBD2 (5 bases each). The CDR3 is made up of 14 amino acids. Trimming cost V 4 bases and J 3 bases, with 13 bases left between them. Germline-derived CDR1 and CDR2 are MDHEN and SYDVKM. CDR3 nucleotide sequence: TGTGCCAGCAGTTACGGGATTGGGGGCTACGAGCAGTACTTC. This codes for CASSYGIGGYEQYF.

J is TRBJ1-5 and V is TRBV5-7; D might be TRBD1 (6 bases). TRBV5-7 is an ORF, with its function uncertain. The CDR3 sequence is 17 residues long. Deletions cut 1 base from V and 1 base from J, with 15 bases between. CDR3 in amino acids: CASSLRGAGVSNQPQHF. As DNA, the CDR3 is TGTGCCAGCAGCTTGCGGGGGGCCGGGGTCAGCAATCAGCCCCAGCATTTT.

The chain joins TRBV6-6 to TRBJ1-5, with TRBD1 identical over 7 bases. There are 15 residues in the CDR3. The germline CDR1 and CDR2 sequences are MNHNY and SVGAGI (reference sequence). With V trimmed by 6 bases and J by 0 bases, 5 bases remained unmatched. Here the CDR3 DNA reads TGTGCCAGCAGCTCAGGGGGGTATAGCAATCAGCCCCAGCATTTT. This encodes CASSSGGYSNQPQHF.

The CDR3 reads CASSLGRGPGANVLTF. The CDR3 coding sequence is TGTGCCAGCAGTTTAGGAAGGGGCCCCGGGGCCAACGTCCTGACTTTC. V usage is TRBV28 and J usage is TRBJ2-6; a weak D match, TRBD1 (5 bases). V lost 2 bases, J lost 4 bases, and 12 bases lay in between. Germline lookup yields CDR1 MDHEN and CDR2 SYDVKM. This CDR3 comprises 16 residues.

As to this clone: The sample holds other DNA sequences that translate to the same CDR3. This sequence joins TRBV7-9 and TRBJ1-1; D remains unclear. The germline V gene has CDR1 SEHNR and CDR2 FQNEAQ (reference sequence). The CDR3 has 12 residues. The V end lost 5 bases, the J end lost 2 bases, and 6 bases lay between the germline ends. CDR3 residues: CASSAGNTEAFF. As DNA, the CDR3 is TGTGCCAGCAGCGCGGGCAACACTGAAGCTTTCTTT.

The V and J genes are TRBV9 and TRBJ2-1; 7 bases fit TRBD2. V was pared by 0 bases and J by 8 bases, with 8 bases of the junction left unmatched. This CDR3 contains 15 residues. Germline CDR1 SGDLS, CDR2 YYNGEE. CDR3 in amino acids: CASSVGGGRFDEQFF. Here the CDR3 DNA reads TGTGCCAGCAGCGTAGGGGGCGGGAGATTTGATGAGCAGTTCTTC. Filled out from reference TRBV9 and TRBJ2-1, the complete variable domain reads DSGVTQTPKHLITATGQRVTLRCSPRSGDLSVYWYQQSLDQGLQFLIQYYNGEERAKGNILERFSAQQFPDLHSELNLSSLELGDSALYFCASSVGGGRFDEQFFGPGTRLTVL.

This chain joins TRBV28 and TRBJ2-3; tentative D call: TRBD1 (6 bases). The CDR3 length is 15 residues. Germline V gives CDR1 MDHEN, CDR2 SYDVKM. V lost 1 base, J lost 1 base, and 9 bases lay in between. The CDR3 DNA reads TGTGCCAGCAGTTTATACGCAGGGGGCACAGATACGCAGTATTTT. Its protein product is CASSLYAGGTDTQYF.

The genes are TRBV27 and TRBJ2-7; D possibly corresponds to TRBD2 (5 bases). Trimming removed 8 bases from V and 2 bases from J, with 13 bases in between. The CDR3 has 13 residues. Germline CDR1 and CDR2: MNHEY and SMNVEV (reference sequence). The CDR3 spells CASRQDSPYEQYF. CDR3 sequence (DNA): TGTGCCAGCCGGCAGGACTCCCCCTACGAGCAGTACTTC.

This chain uses TRBV5-1 with TRBJ2-7; a possible D gene is TRBD1 (5 bases). V gave up 1 base and J gave up 4 bases, with 12 bases separating them. CDR3 length: 14 amino acids. Germline CDR1 is SGHRS and CDR2 is YFSETQ. The CDR3 nucleotides are TGCGCCAGCAGCTTGTACCAGGGTGCGTACGAGCAGTACTTC. It translates to CASSLYQGAYEQYF. Based on the CDR3 plus reference TRBV5-1 and TRBJ2-7, the full variable domain is KAGVTQTPRYLIKTRGQQVTLSCSPISGHRSVSWYQQTPGQGLQFLFEYFSETQRNKGNFPGRFSGRQFSNSRSEMNVSTLELGDSALYLCASSLYQGAYEQYFGPGTRLTVT.

The rearrangement joins TRBV27 to TRBJ1-5, with unresolved D. This CDR3 has 16 amino acids. CDR1 and CDR2 from the germline V gene are MNHEY and SMNVEV (reference sequence). Trimming left V 5 bases short and J 1 base short, with 15 bases between. CDR3 sequence reads: CASSPDLPRSNQPQHF. Here the CDR3 DNA reads TGTGCCAGCAGTCCTGACCTGCCTCGGAGCAATCAGCCCCAGCATTTT.

The chain is built from TRBV10-1 and TRBJ2-3; 7 bases line up with TRBD1. Germline V CDR1 and CDR2: WNHNN, SYGVQD (reference sequence). The CDR3 loop spans 16 amino acids. Trimming cost V 6 bases and J 5 bases; bases outside gene matches: 14. DNA for the CDR3: TGCGCCAGCAGACCGGGACAGCAATTACCGGGAGATACGCAGTATTTT. Its translation is CASRPGQQLPGDTQYF.

The CDR3 DNA reads TGTGCCAGCTCCACAGCGAACACCGGGGAGCTGTTTTTT. Protein: CASSTANTGELFF. V usage is TRBV27 and J usage is TRBJ2-2; unclear D gene. There are 13 residues in the CDR3. V dropped 8 bases and J dropped 0 bases, with 7 bases sitting between them. Germline CDR1 is MNHEY and CDR2 is SMNVEV (reference sequence).

The chain couples TRBV6-5 to TRBJ2-1, with D tentatively TRBD1 (6 bases). CDR3 length: 15 residues. CDR1 and CDR2 (germline): MNHEY, SVGAGI. Deletions cut 4 bases from V and 8 bases from J, with 18 bases between. CDR3 in amino acids: CASSFRRTGWDEQFF. In DNA, the CDR3 is TGTGCCAGCAGTTTCCGAAGAACAGGGTGGGATGAGCAGTTCTTC.

V is TRBV15 and J is TRBJ2-2, with TRBD1 matching 8 bases. V shed 1 base, J shed 7 bases, and the junction held 8 bases outside the gene matches. CDR3 size: 16 residues. Germline CDR1 is LNHNV and CDR2 is YYDKDF (reference sequence). CDR3 nucleotides: TGTGCCACCAGCAGAGCGGACAGGGCTTTGGACGGGGAGCTGTTTTTT. It specifies CATSRADRALDGELFF. Combining the CDR3 with reference TRBV15 and TRBJ2-2 gives the whole variable domain DAMVIQNPRYQVTQFGKPVTLSCSQTLNHNVMYWYQQKSSQAPKLLFHYYDKDFNNEADTPDNFQSRRPNTSFCFLDIRSPGLGDTAMYLCATSRADRALDGELFFGEGSRLTVL.